Here is one TCR beta chain with its context. In its sample, this clonotype was seen a few times. Its antigen has not been determined. There are no base qualities to consult, and no much larger clone falls within one base. The germline V gene gives CDR1 as SGHDN and CDR2 as FVKESK. From the cysteine through the phenylalanine, the CDR3 covers 14 amino acids. CDR3 DNA is the only sequence kept; it has 42 bases, read in frame from the first base. V and J are truncated by 2 bases and 7 bases respectively, leaving an intervening sequence of 9 bases. The library came from RT-PCR. Instrument on record: Illumina HiSeq 2500. In TCRdb, the public reads were trimmed at Q25 with fastp and aligned with MiXCR, with productive beta chains retained. Every distinct CDR3 protein forms one entry, paired with its most common genes and DNA. For this sample there are roughly 700,000 distinct CDR3 sequences; around 14% appear just once. The top ten hold 6.5% to 8.5% of the sample.

These data come from a study of response to subunit inactivated influenza vaccine listed by TCRdb under 2018. Context from the whole study: The study used deep quantitative T cell receptor repertoire profiling to track responses to a trivalent subunit inactivated influenza vaccine. The paper's findings and limits, for the study overall: The authors suggested that each seasonal influenza vaccination may recruit only a limited number of new T cells.

This TCR derives from a man aged 50 or older who received an inactivated influenza vaccine. Donor details come from another sample of the same person, matched by shared clones. The material sequenced was PBMCs from blood, taken around two weeks before vaccination. The rearrangement joined TRBV14 to TRBJ1-6; TRBD1 is a weak D gene call, 5 bases matching. The bases are TGTGCCAGCAGCCAATCAGGGTCCAATTCACCCCTCCACTTT. This sequence encodes CASSQSGSNSPLHF.